A selection of T cell receptor beta chains follows, all from one sample in a study of blood T cell repertoires in COVID-19. This table comes from immunoSEQ multiplex PCR, and its TCRdb copy is limited to in-frame clones, with some not included. Among approximately 310,000 clones listed, approximately 87% were seen once. Specimen: peripheral blood. Every receptor here comes from a woman aged 45-59 years who had recovered from COVID-19. CDR3s include the opening cysteine and the closing phenylalanine or tryptophan. A D gene is named only where the DNA matches it firmly. Not all rows give a size; the values are once, few, many and, for expanded clones, a class.

CASSQGVGQGNSPLHF	TGCGCCAGCAGCCAAGGAGTGGGACAGGGGAATTCACCCCTCCACTTT	TRBJ1-6	TRBD1	TRBV4-3	few
CASSLSGGRNQPQHF	TGTGCCAGCAGCCTGTCCGGGGGGAGGAATCAGCCCCAGCATTTT	TRBJ1-5	-	TRBV28	once
CASSPSGRSYNEQFF	TGTGCCAGCAGTCCTAGCGGGAGATCCTACAATGAGCAGTTCTTC	TRBJ2-1	TRBD2	TRBV28	-
CASSYSRVSYEQYF	TGTGCCAGCAGTTATTCCCGGGTCTCCTACGAGCAGTACTTC	TRBJ2-7	-	TRBV6-2/TRBV6-3	-
CSVGTSGYNEQFF	TGCAGCGTTGGTACTAGCGGATACAATGAGCAGTTCTTC	TRBJ2-1	TRBD2	TRBV29-1	-
CASSLFGVYQLALETQYF	TGCGCCAGCAGCTTGTTCGGTGTTTACCAACTAGCTCTGGAGACCCAGTACTTC	TRBJ2-5	-	TRBV5-1	-
CASSLHQNSPFHF	TGCGCCAGCAGCCTCCATCAGAATTCACCCTTCCACTTT	TRBJ1-6	-	TRBV5-1	-
CASSLMRGADTGELFF	TGTGCCAGCAGCTTGATGCGGGGGGCCGACACCGGGGAGCTGTTTTTT	TRBJ2-2	TRBD2	TRBV5-4	-
CASSQLSALEAFF	TGTGCCAGCAGCCAATTGAGTGCCCTTGAAGCTTTCTTT	TRBJ1-1	-	TRBV4-2	-
CATRTGDQPQHF	TGTGCCACCAGGACAGGGGATCAGCCCCAGCATTTT	TRBJ1-5	TRBD1	TRBV15	-
CASTGTGGSQETQYF	TGTGCCAGCACCGGGACAGGTGGGAGCCAAGAGACCCAGTACTTC	TRBJ2-5	TRBD1	TRBV7-2	-
CASSLAYRPSNSPLHF	TGTGCCAGCAGCTTAGCGTACAGGCCCTCCAATTCACCCCTCCACTTT	TRBJ1-6	-	TRBV7-2	-
CASKNGLSGRTIYF	TGTGCCAGCAAAAACGGACTCTCTGGAAGGACCATATATTTT	TRBJ1-3	-	TRBV6-5	-
CASSQTARTGVYF	TGTGCCAGCAGCCAGACGGCTCGGACAGGGGTGTACTTC	TRBJ2-7	TRBD1	TRBV6-2/TRBV6-3	-
CASSLSLNSPLHF	TGTGCCAGCAGCTTAAGCCTCAATTCACCCCTCCACTTT	TRBJ1-6	-	TRBV5-4	-
CASSQETESGWGYTF	TGCGCCAGCAGCCAAGAAACAGAGTCAGGGTGGGGCTACACCTTC	TRBJ1-2	-	TRBV4-3	-
CASSLSGLAVSTDTQYF	TGTGCCAGCTCCCTTTCGGGACTAGCGGTTAGCACAGATACGCAGTATTTT	TRBJ2-3	TRBD2	TRBV18	-
CASSVTSGGVEQYF	TGCGCCAGCAGCGTTACTAGCGGCGGGGTCGAGCAGTACTTC	TRBJ2-7	TRBD2	TRBV10-1	-
CASSLDVASVLGTDTQYF	TGTGCCAGCAGCTTAGATGTGGCTAGCGTATTAGGGACAGATACGCAGTATTTT	TRBJ2-3	-	TRBV11-3	-
CASSSGSGANVLTF	TGTGCCAGCAGCTCCGGCTCTGGGGCCAACGTCCTGACTTTC	TRBJ2-6	-	TRBV5-6	-
CASSPQGNEKLFF	TGTGCCAGCAGCCCCCAGGGAAATGAAAAACTGTTTTTT	TRBJ1-4	-	TRBV5-6	-
CASNQRRGGGTDTQYF	TGTGCCAGCAATCAAAGGCGGGGGGGCGGTACAGATACGCAGTATTTT	TRBJ2-3	TRBD2	TRBV28	-
CASRLTSAETQYF	TGTGCCAGCAGACTGACTAGTGCGGAGACCCAGTACTTC	TRBJ2-5	-	TRBV7-9	-
CAITQDRGNSPLHF	TGTGCCATCACTCAGGACAGGGGAAATTCACCCCTCCACTTT	TRBJ1-6	TRBD1	TRBV10-3	-
CASSGPNLSTQHF	TGTGCCAGCAGTGGCCCCAATCTTTCGACCCAGCATTTT	TRBJ1-5	-	TRBV28	once
CASSQNPNWEKLFF	TGTGCCAGCAGTCAGAACCCAAACTGGGAAAAACTGTTTTTT	TRBJ1-4	-	TRBV6-6	-
CATDPGGTDTQYF	TGTGCCACCGACCCAGGGGGCACAGATACGCAGTATTTT	TRBJ2-3	-	TRBV19	-
CASKAPGTASYNEQFF	TGCGCCAGCAAGGCCCCCGGGACAGCCTCCTACAATGAGCAGTTCTTC	TRBJ2-1	TRBD1	TRBV5-1	once
CASSLYGQSYYGYTF	TGTGCCAGCAGCTTATATGGACAGTCATACTATGGCTACACCTTC	TRBJ1-2	-	TRBV11-2	-
CASSQVGGPLMNGYTF	TGTGCCAGCAGCCAAGTAGGCGGCCCCCTCATGAATGGCTACACCTTC	TRBJ1-2	-	TRBV4-2	-
CASRCSVLNTEAFF	TGTGCAAGTCGCTGTTCAGTATTGAACACTGAAGCTTTCTTT	TRBJ1-1	-	TRBV12-2	-
CASSQKRGSGEFGTGELFF	TGTGCCAGCAGCCAAAAAAGAGGGTCTGGGGAGTTCGGCACCGGGGAGCTGTTTTTT	TRBJ2-2	-	TRBV4-2	-
CASRRQGATEAFF	TGTGCCAGCAGGAGACAGGGGGCCACTGAAGCTTTCTTT	TRBJ1-1	TRBD1	TRBV7-9	-
CASSLSPRGVSYNEQFF	TGTGCCAGCAGCTTGTCCCCGCGGGGGGTCTCCTACAATGAGCAGTTCTTC	TRBJ2-1	TRBD2	TRBV5-6	-
CASSPGQSHYGYTF	TGTGCCAGCTCGCCTGGACAGAGCCACTATGGCTACACCTTC	TRBJ1-2	-	TRBV18	-
CASSPRLQGLYGYTF	TGTGCCAGCTCACCACGTTTGCAGGGATTGTATGGCTACACCTTC	TRBJ1-2	-	TRBV18	once
CASSYSGGRVDTQYF	TGTGCCAGCAGTTACTCTGGGGGGAGGGTAGATACGCAGTATTTT	TRBJ2-3	TRBD2	TRBV6-5	-
CASSQEEGVGSPLHF	TGCGCCAGCAGCCAAGAGGAAGGGGTTGGATCACCCCTCCACTTT	TRBJ1-6	-	TRBV4-1	-
CASSSSGRITGELFF	TGTGCCAGCAGTTCAAGCGGGAGGATCACCGGGGAGCTGTTTTTT	TRBJ2-2	TRBD2	TRBV28	-
CASSSLSTDTQYF	TGTGCCAGCAGCTCCCTATCCACAGATACGCAGTATTTT	TRBJ2-3	-	TRBV5-4	-
CASSLRGPFSYEQYF	TGTGCCAGCAGTTTAAGGGGGCCCTTCTCCTACGAGCAGTACTTC	TRBJ2-7	TRBD1	TRBV28	-
CASSPSVSTRTGDLHF	TGTGCCAGCAGTCCATCGGTATCCACCAGGACAGGGGACCTCCACTTT	TRBJ1-6	TRBD1	TRBV28	-
CASTPYRGLYNQPQHF	TGTGCCAGCACCCCGTACCGAGGGCTTTACAATCAGCCCCAGCATTTT	TRBJ1-5	-	TRBV6-6	-
CASSSSFPYEQYF	TGTGCCAGCAGTTCCAGTTTCCCCTACGAGCAGTACTTC	TRBJ2-7	-	TRBV28	-
CASSLASASGTNTGELFF	TGTGCCAGCAGCTTAGCTTCGGCTAGCGGAACGAACACCGGGGAGCTGTTTTTT	TRBJ2-2	TRBD2	TRBV7-2	-
CSVAVAGGPNEKLFF	TGCAGCGTTGCGGTGGCAGGGGGCCCAAATGAAAAACTGTTTTTT	TRBJ1-4	TRBD1	TRBV29-1	-
CAWSVLRNPWRNTEAFF	TGTGCCTGGAGTGTTTTACGGAACCCCTGGAGGAACACTGAAGCTTTCTTT	TRBJ1-1	-	TRBV30	-
CASSQTVTYEQYF	TGCGCCAGCAGCCAGACAGTTACCTACGAGCAGTACTTC	TRBJ2-7	-	TRBV4-3	-
CATVANTGELFF	TGTGCCACAGTTGCGAACACCGGGGAGCTGTTTTTT	TRBJ2-2	-	TRBV10-3	-